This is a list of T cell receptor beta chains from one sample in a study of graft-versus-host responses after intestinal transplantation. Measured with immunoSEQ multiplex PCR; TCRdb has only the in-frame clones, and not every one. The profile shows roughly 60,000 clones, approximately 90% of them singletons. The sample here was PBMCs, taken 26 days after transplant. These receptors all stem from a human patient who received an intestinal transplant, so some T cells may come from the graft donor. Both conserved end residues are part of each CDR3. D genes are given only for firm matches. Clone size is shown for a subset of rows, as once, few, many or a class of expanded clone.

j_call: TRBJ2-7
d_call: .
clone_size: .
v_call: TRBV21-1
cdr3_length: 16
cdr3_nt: TGTGCCACCCTAGGGACTAGCGGGACCATAACCTACGAGCAGTACTTC
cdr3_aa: CATLGTSGTITYEQYF

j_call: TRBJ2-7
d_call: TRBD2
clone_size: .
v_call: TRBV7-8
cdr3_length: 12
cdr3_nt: TGTGCCAGCAGCTTGGCGGGAGACGAGCAGTACTTC
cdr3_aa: CASSLAGDEQYF

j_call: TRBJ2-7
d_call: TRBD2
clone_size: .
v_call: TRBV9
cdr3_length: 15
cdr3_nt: TGTGCCAGCAGCCCCCGGACTAGCGGGAGTTCCGAGCAGTACTTC
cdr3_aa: CASSPRTSGSSEQYF

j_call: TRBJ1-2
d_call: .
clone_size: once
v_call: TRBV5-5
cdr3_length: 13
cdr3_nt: TGTGCCAGCAGCTTAGGCGGGGCGTATGGCTACACCTTC
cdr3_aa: CASSLGGAYGYTF

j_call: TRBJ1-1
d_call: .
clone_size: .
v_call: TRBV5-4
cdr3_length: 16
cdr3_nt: TGTGCCAGCAGCTTGCCCCCCGGAACGGGGGGCACTGAAGCTTTCTTT
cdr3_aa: CASSLPPGTGGTEAFF

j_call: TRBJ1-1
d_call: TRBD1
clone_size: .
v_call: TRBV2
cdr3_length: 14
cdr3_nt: TGTGCCAGCAGTGGGGACAGTACGAACACTGAAGCTTTCTTT
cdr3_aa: CASSGDSTNTEAFF

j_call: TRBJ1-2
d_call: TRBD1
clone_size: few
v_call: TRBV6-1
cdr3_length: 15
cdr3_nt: TGTGCCAGCAGTGACTTGGGGACAGGGAGCTATGGCTACACCTTC
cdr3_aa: CASSDLGTGSYGYTF

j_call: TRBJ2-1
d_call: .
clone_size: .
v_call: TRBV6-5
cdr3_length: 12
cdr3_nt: TGTGCCAGCAGTTACTGGGAGGAGGAGCAGTTCTTC
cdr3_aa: CASSYWEEEQFF

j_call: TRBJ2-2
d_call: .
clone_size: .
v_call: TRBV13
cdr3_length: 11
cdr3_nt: TGTGCCAGCAGCCGCACCGGGGAGCTGTTTTTT
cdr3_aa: CASSRTGELFF

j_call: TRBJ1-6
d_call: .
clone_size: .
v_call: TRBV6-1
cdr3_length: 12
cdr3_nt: TGTGCCAGCAACAAAGATAATTCACCCCTCCACTTT
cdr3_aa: CASNKDNSPLHF

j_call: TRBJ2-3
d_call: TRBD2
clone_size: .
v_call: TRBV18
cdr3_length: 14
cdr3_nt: TGTGCCAGCTCACCCCAACAGCGGGAAGATACGCAGTATTTT
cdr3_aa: CASSPQQREDTQYF

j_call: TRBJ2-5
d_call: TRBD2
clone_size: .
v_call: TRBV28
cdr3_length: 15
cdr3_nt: TGTGCCAGCAGAGATGTACAGCGGGGCGGGGAGACCCAGTACTTC
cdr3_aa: CASRDVQRGGETQYF

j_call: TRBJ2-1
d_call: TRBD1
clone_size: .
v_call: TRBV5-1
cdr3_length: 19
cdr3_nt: TGCGCCAGCAGCTTTGCCGGGACAGGGGCAACGATAACCTACAATGAGCAGTTCTTC
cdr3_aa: CASSFAGTGATITYNEQFF

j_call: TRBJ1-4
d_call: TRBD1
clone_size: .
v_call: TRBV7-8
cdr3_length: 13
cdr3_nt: TGTGCCAGCAGCGTCGGGACAGATGAAAAACTGTTTTTT
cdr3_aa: CASSVGTDEKLFF

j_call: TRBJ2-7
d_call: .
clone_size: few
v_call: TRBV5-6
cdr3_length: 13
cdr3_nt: TGTGCCAGCAGCTTGGGGTTCAGCTACGAGCAGTACTTC
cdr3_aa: CASSLGFSYEQYF

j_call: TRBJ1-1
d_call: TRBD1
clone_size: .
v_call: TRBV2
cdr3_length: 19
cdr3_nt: TGTGCCAGCAGGGGCATGGTGGCCGGGCCGGGACAGCTGAACACTGAAGCTTTCTTT
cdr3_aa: CASRGMVAGPGQLNTEAFF

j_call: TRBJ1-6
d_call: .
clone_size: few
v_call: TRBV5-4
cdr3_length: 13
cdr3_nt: TGTGCCAGCAGCGGTGGGACAAGCCCACCCCTCCACTTT
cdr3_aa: CASSGGTSPPLHF

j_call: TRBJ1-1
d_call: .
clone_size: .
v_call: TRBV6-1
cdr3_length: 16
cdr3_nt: TGTGCCAGCAATGAAGCGCAGGGAAGGGAGAACACTGAAGCTTTCTTT
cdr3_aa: CASNEAQGRENTEAFF

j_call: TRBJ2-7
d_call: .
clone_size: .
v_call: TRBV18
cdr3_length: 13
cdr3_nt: TGTGCCAGCTCACGGGGGCAGGGCCACGAGCAGTACTTC
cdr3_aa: CASSRGQGHEQYF

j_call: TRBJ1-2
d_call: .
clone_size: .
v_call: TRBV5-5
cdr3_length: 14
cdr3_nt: TGTGCCAGCAGCCTTCCGGGGGACCTTTATGGCTACACCTTC
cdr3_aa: CASSLPGDLYGYTF

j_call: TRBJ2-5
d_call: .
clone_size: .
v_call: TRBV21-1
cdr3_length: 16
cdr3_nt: TGTGCCAGCACCCCTGAAATTTGGCCGAGCAGGGATGACCAGTACTTC
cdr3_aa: CASTPEIWPSRDDQYF

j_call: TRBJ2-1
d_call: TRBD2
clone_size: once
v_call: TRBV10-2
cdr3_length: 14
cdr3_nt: TGCGCCGTCCTGGGACTAGCGGGAGAGGCCATGCAGTTCTTC
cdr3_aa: CAVLGLAGEAMQFF

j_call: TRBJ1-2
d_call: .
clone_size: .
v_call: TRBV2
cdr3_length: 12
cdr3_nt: TGTGCCAGCAGTGACGAGGGCGGAGGCTACACCTTC
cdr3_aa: CASSDEGGGYTF

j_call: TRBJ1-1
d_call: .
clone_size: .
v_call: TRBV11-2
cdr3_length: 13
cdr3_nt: TGTGCCAGCAGCTCTACAGGGAACACTGAAGCTTTCTTT
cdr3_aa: CASSSTGNTEAFF

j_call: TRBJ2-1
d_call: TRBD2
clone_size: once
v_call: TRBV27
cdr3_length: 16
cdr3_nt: TGTGCCAGCAGTTTATTTCCCAGCGGGGGGGACAATGAGCAGTTCTTC
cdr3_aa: CASSLFPSGGDNEQFF

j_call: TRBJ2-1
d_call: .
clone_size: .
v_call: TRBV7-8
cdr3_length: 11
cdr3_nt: TGTGCCAGTGCCATGAGCTATGAGCAGTTCTTC
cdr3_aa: CASAMSYEQFF

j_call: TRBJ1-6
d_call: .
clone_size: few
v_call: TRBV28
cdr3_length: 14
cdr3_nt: TGTGCCAGCAGTCCGCCTAGCGGGAGTCCACCCCTCCACTTT
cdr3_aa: CASSPPSGSPPLHF